Following are 16 T cell receptor beta chains from one sample sequenced in a study of T-cell reconstitution after alpha-beta-depleted transplantation in children. Unique molecular identifiers were built into the TCRbeta library. TCRdb redid the calling of the PCR reads with MiXCR, one entry per CDR3 protein. The sample yields approximately 980,000 distinct CDR3 sequences, less than 30% seen once. The sequences come from PBMCs, mostly from graft donor cells, collected 360 days after TCRalphabeta/CD19-depleted stem cell transplant. Source of these receptors: a boy less than two years old who had a stem cell transplant for SCID, so the T cells may come from the graft donor.

The rearrangement joins TRBV20-1 to TRBJ2-2; D tentatively reads TRBD1 or TRBD2 (7 bases each). The ends were cut back, 5 bases at V and 5 bases at J, with 18 bases in the middle. Germline CDR1 reads DFQATT; CDR2 reads SNEGSKA (reference sequence). This CDR3 region has 15 residues. The chain's CDR3 is CSASRGGSLTGELFF. DNA for the CDR3: TGCAGTGCTTCCAGGGGGGGGTCTTTAACCGGGGAGCTGTTTTTT.

This clonotype was counted a single time. The J gene is TRBJ2-7, the V gene TRBV19; 7 positions match TRBD1. J was trimmed by 0 bases and V by 5 bases; bases with no gene match: 7. This CDR3 spans 15 amino acids. The germline V gene encodes CDR1 LNHDA and CDR2 SQIVND (reference sequence). The CDR3 sequence: CASSSRDSSSYEQYF. The CDR3 DNA sequence: TGTGCCAGTAGTTCCCGGGACAGTAGCTCCTACGAGCAGTACTTC.

The gene calls are TRBV10-3 and TRBJ2-7; D is perhaps TRBD2 (5 bases). The V and J ends lost 2 bases and 4 bases respectively, with 15 bases between them. From germline, CDR1 is ENHRY and CDR2 SYGVKD. CDR3 length equals 15 residues. CDR3 residues: CAISEGPGYSYEQYF. CDR3 nucleotides: TGTGCCATCAGTGAGGGCCCGGGGTACTCGTACGAGCAGTACTTC.

This clonotype was seen a few times. The V call is TRBV28, the J call TRBJ1-2; D is unresolved. Germline V gene lookup returns CDR1 MDHEN and CDR2 SYDVKM. V was shortened by 4 bases and J by 3 bases, with 9 bases between the two germline ends. The CDR3 contains 13 residues. The CDR3 here is CASSSTAHYGYTF. CDR3 sequence (DNA): TGTGCCAGCAGTTCCACAGCCCACTATGGCTACACCTTC.

This clonotype was counted at least ten times. The chain recombines TRBV27 with TRBJ2-2; possibly TRBD2 for D (6 bases). Germline CDR1 MNHEY, CDR2 SMNVEV (reference sequence). The CDR3 is 18 residues long. V was clipped by 2 bases and J by 1 base, with 17 bases between them. The CDR3 DNA reads TGTGCCAGCAGTTTACCCCCTTTGTCGGGGGTGAACACCGGGGAGCTGTTTTTT. It encodes CASSLPPLSGVNTGELFF.

V and J are TRBV20-1 and TRBJ1-1, with TRBD1 matching over 9 bases. From germline, CDR1 is DFQATT and CDR2 SNEGSKA (reference sequence). This CDR3 is 12 amino acids long. V shed 6 bases and J 6 bases; nucleotides not matched to a gene: 5. The CDR3 region has the DNA TGCAGTGCCCCGGACAGGGGCGCTGAAGCTTTCTTT. This gives the protein CSAPDRGAEAFF.

CDR3 region: CASSPDKLRTDTQYF. The CDR3, as DNA: TGTGCCAGCAGCCCGGACAAGCTACGCACAGATACGCAGTATTTT. The chain uses TRBV7-2 and TRBJ2-3, with D perhaps TRBD1 (5 bases). The CDR3 is 15 residues long. Germline V gene lookup returns CDR1 SGHTA and CDR2 FQGNSA. Between the trimmed V and J ends, which lost 5 bases and 1 base, there was a span of 13 bases.

The chain uses TRBV4-2 and TRBJ2-7; no definite D call. The germline V and J ends were trimmed by 0 bases and 5 bases, with 8 bases remaining between them. Looked up from germline, CDR1 is LGHNA and CDR2 is YNFKEQ. This CDR3 has 13 residues. CDR3 in amino acids: CASSQDRGDEQYF. For the CDR3, the DNA is TGTGCCAGCAGCCAAGATCGTGGTGACGAGCAGTACTTC.

V is TRBV28 and J is TRBJ1-5; 7 nucleotides align to TRBD1. Germline values: CDR1 MDHEN, CDR2 SYDVKM. This CDR3 spans 15 amino acids. V shed 6 bases, J shed 4 bases, and the junction held 9 bases outside the gene matches. CDR3 region: CASSQDRVRNQPQHF. Written as DNA, the CDR3 is TGTGCCAGCAGCCAAGACAGGGTACGGAATCAGCCCCAGCATTTT.

This clonotype was counted only a few times. V usage is TRBV20-1 and J usage is TRBJ2-3; TRBD2 is a possible D gene (6 bases). The CDR3 extends over 15 amino acids. Germline V gives CDR1 DFQATT, CDR2 SNEGSKA (reference sequence). The V end lost 0 bases, the J end lost 1 base, and 11 bases lay between the germline ends. As DNA, the CDR3 is TGCAGTGCTAGAGATCGTCCTAGCGGCACAGATACGCAGTATTTT. Amino acids: CSARDRPSGTDTQYF.

About this clonotype: Compared with germline, one end of the junction differs, possibly owing to a read error. This sequence joins TRBV5-4 and TRBJ2-1, with D possibly matching TRBD1 (5 bases). The CDR3 loop spans 12 amino acids. CDR1 SGHNT and CDR2 YYREEE come from the germline V gene (reference sequence). CDR3 in DNA: TGTGCCAGCAGCTCCGAAAGGGGCCCGCTGGTCTTC. This sequence encodes CASSSERGPLVF. Using reference TRBV5-4 and TRBJ2-1 for the parts outside the CDR3, the full variable domain is ETGVTQSPTHLIKTRGQQVTLRCSSQSGHNTVSWYQQALGQGPQFIFQYYREEENGRGNFPPRFSGLQFPNYSSELNVNALELDDSALYLCASSSERGPLVFGPGTRLTVL.

The chain links TRBV5-1 to TRBJ1-1; perhaps TRBD1 as D (5 bases). The CDR3 runs 15 residues. Trimming took off 1 base at V and 4 bases at J, with 14 bases between the two ends. Germline CDR1 and CDR2: SGHRS and YFSETQ. The CDR3 coding sequence is TGCGCCAGCAGCTTGCAGGGAGCGAATCCCACTGAAGCTTTCTTT. Amino acid sequence: CASSLQGANPTEAFF.

This clonotype appeared many times. The chain couples TRBV9 to TRBJ2-7; weak D call: TRBD2 (8 bases). This CDR3 comprises 15 residues. Trimming stripped 5 bases from V and 2 bases from J, with 17 bases between. Germline assignment: CDR1 SGDLS and CDR2 YYNGEE. As DNA, the CDR3 is TGTGCCAGCAGTCAGGGGGTAGCGGGGCCCTACGAGCAGTACTTC. The encoded protein is CASSQGVAGPYEQYF.

V usage is TRBV11-2 and J usage is TRBJ2-5; D not certain. Trimming took off 6 bases at V and 13 bases at J, with 18 bases between the two ends. Germline CDR1 SGHAT, CDR2 FQNNGV. This CDR3 contains 12 residues. The CDR3 sequence is CASREARSFLYF. CDR3 nucleotide sequence: TGTGCCAGCAGAGAGGCTAGGAGCTTCCTGTACTTC.

This clonotype was observed a handful of times. J is TRBJ1-1 and V is TRBV7-3; maybe TRBD1 (5 bases). V lost 4 bases and J 11 bases, leaving 17 bases between the germline ends. The CDR3 runs to 13 residues. The germline gives CDR1 SGHTA, CDR2 FQGTGA. The CDR3: CASSSYDMGPAFF. CDR3 in DNA: TGTGCCAGCAGCTCCTATGACATGGGGCCGGCTTTCTTT.

The chain uses TRBV7-8 and TRBJ1-5, with unresolved D. V lost 7 bases to trimming and J lost 2 bases, with 18 bases between them. The CDR3 has 16 residues. Germline CDR1 is SGHVS and CDR2 is FQNEAQ. CDR3 sequence (DNA): TGTGCCAGCATCCTGGCCCCACGAGGCGGCAATCAGCCCCAGCATTTT. Translated, it gives CASILAPRGGNQPQHF.